This TCR beta chain was retrieved from a study of blood T cells in healthy people across ages. Study at large: The template switching approach captured approximately one barcoded beta molecule for every two T cells.

The second PCR ran roughly 6 to 11 cycles with a sample-barcoded 5' primer and J-beta primers. TCRdb re-called the 5' RACE reads through MiXCR, storing one row per CDR3 protein. The profile shows 800,000 to 950,000 distinct CDR3 sequences, just under 30% of them singletons. This clonotype appeared a single time. A much larger clone is a single base away; this may be a read error. This CDR3 has 15 amino acids. CDR1 LGHNA and CDR2 YSLEER come from the germline V gene. The data were also submitted as part of a second study, on T cells of mothers and their children. That paper states: RNA extracted was entirely used for cDNA synthesis, 1.5 ug per 15 ul. Barcodes for each sample and 2-4 random nucleotides were added by the M1S primer used in the second PCR.

This rearrangement joins TRBV4-3 to TRBJ2-1; D possibly uses TRBD1 or TRBD2 (6 bases each). The end of the DNA fits TRBJ2-7 better, so the J call may be wrong. The receptor's source is a woman aged 40 to 55 in good health. Sequenced sample: blood. The CDR3 region has the DNA TGCGCCAGCAGCCAGGCGGGACACCAGTACAATGAGCAGTACTTC. It codes for CASSQAGHQYNEQYF.